A single sample is the source of the 30 T cell receptor beta chains below, sequenced in a study of CD8 T cells in ankylosing spondylitis. TCRdb re-analysed the 5' RACE reads in MiXCR, keeping a single row per CDR3 protein. Here the sample spans under 250,000 distinct CDR3 sequences, about 7.3% being singletons. Which antigens these TCRs recognize remains unknown. Study observations and caveats: Typical of ankylosing spondylitis blood, it appeared, was a TCR beta motif of eight highly homologous variants.

Sequencing input: blood, either unsorted or a sorted T cell fraction (not recorded which). The source of these receptors is a male donor with ankylosing spondylitis.

The V call is TRBV21-1, the J call TRBJ2-7; the table's D call of TRBD2 was not tested on the DNA. TRBV21-1 is labeled a pseudogene. There are 17 residues in the CDR3. The CDR3, as DNA: TGTGCCAGCAGCATTCCTTTCGGGCGGGAGCTCTCCTACGAGCAGTACTTC. It yields the protein CASSIPFGRELSYEQYF.

CDR3 in DNA: TGCGCCAGCAGCCAAGAGCCCCGGGCCATTGATCTGTATGGCTACACCTTC. This sequence encodes CASSQEPRAIDLYGYTF. V and J are TRBV4-3 and TRBJ1-2; D is undetermined. V was shortened by 0 bases and J by 5 bases, with 19 bases between the two germline ends. This CDR3 comprises 17 residues. The germline V gene has CDR1 LGHNA and CDR2 YSLEER.

This clonotype was seen ten or more times. The chain couples TRBV27 to TRBJ1-5; tentative D call: TRBD1 (6 bases). This CDR3 comprises 13 residues. Trimming pared 9 bases from V and 5 bases from J, leaving 14 bases between. The germline CDR1 and CDR2 sequences are MNHEY and SMNVEV (reference sequence). In nucleotides, the CDR3 is TGTGCCAGTCGGCAGGGGCCCGATCAGCCCCAGCATTTT. Translating it yields CASRQGPDQPQHF.

This clonotype was observed many times. This sequence joins TRBV14 and TRBJ2-2; D remains ambiguous. V lost 4 bases and J lost 6, with 9 bases in between. Germline V gene lookup returns CDR1 SGHDN and CDR2 FVKESK. This CDR3 is built from 13 residues. The CDR3 DNA reads as TGTGCCAGCAGCCCGCATCGGGCCGGGGAGCTGTTTTTT. Its protein product is CASSPHRAGELFF.

The sample holds many counts of this clonotype. The J gene is TRBJ2-7, the V gene TRBV6-5; D unclear. CDR3 length: 14 residues. Trimming took off 2 bases at V and 4 bases at J, with 12 bases between the two ends. CDR1 and CDR2 from the germline V gene are MNHEY and SVGAGI. The CDR3 loop is CASSYGLNEYEQYF. As DNA, the CDR3 is TGTGCCAGCAGTTACGGTCTCAACGAGTACGAGCAGTACTTC.

This clonotype was recorded many times. The chain employs TRBV10-3 and TRBJ2-1; a weak D match, TRBD1 (6 bases). The CDR3 covers 14 residues. Germline V lookup: CDR1 ENHRY, CDR2 SYGVKD. V was shortened by 6 bases and J by 0 bases, with 9 bases between the two germline ends. The DNA of the CDR3 is TGTGCCATCAGGGACAGTCCCTCCTACAATGAGCAGTTCTTC. This codes for CAIRDSPSYNEQFF.

This clonotype was seen many times. V usage is TRBV4-3 and J usage is TRBJ1-4, with TRBD1 as a possible D gene (6 bases). The CDR3 extends over 16 amino acids. Per germline, CDR1 LGHNA and CDR2 YSLEER. The V end was cut by 2 bases, the J end by 0 bases, with 10 bases between. The CDR3 DNA reads as TGCGCCAGCAGCCAATCGCGGACAGCAACTAATGAAAAACTGTTTTTT. It translates to CASSQSRTATNEKLFF.

The rearrangement joins TRBV11-3 to TRBJ2-1; possible D gene TRBD2, 7 bases. Trimming left V 5 bases short and J 9 bases short, with 17 bases between. Germline V gene sequence: CDR1 SGHNT, CDR2 YENEEA. The CDR3 consists of 14 residues. The CDR3 DNA reads as TGTGCCAGCAGCACCAGGGCGGGGGCGACTGAGCAGTTCTTC. As protein: CASSTRAGATEQFF.

The table lists this clonotype with many counts. The chain links TRBV7-9 to TRBJ2-7; 7 bases are shared with TRBD2. This CDR3 comprises 15 residues. In germline, CDR1 is SEHNR, CDR2 FQNEAQ (reference sequence). V lost 7 bases to trimming and J lost 2 bases; unmatched junction nucleotides: 11. The CDR3 protein is CASTPSSGSPYEQYF. The CDR3 nucleotides read TGTGCCAGCACCCCTTCTAGCGGAAGCCCCTACGAGCAGTACTTC.

Only a few counts were recorded for this clonotype. The chain uses TRBV30 and TRBJ1-1; D is ambiguous. Germline CDR1 is GTSNPN and CDR2 is SVGIG (reference sequence). Trimming removed 0 bases at V and 8 bases at J, with 10 bases between. The CDR3 has 12 residues. For the CDR3, the DNA is TGTGCCTGGAGTGTGGCCGGGTGGGAAGCTTTCTTT. Protein product: CAWSVAGWEAFF.

In its sample, this clonotype was seen a few times. The chain combines TRBV20-1 with TRBJ2-6, with D perhaps TRBD2 (5 bases). This CDR3 spans 16 amino acids. V dropped 0 bases and J dropped 2 bases, with 11 bases sitting between them. From germline, CDR1 is DFQATT and CDR2 SNEGSKA (reference sequence). CDR3 coding DNA: TGCAGTGCTAGAGAACACGGGGTTGCTGGGGCCAACGTCCTGACTTTC. Its protein is CSAREHGVAGANVLTF.

This clonotype showed up just a few times. The V call is TRBV6-1, the J call TRBJ2-7; 8 bases line up with TRBD1. CDR1 is MNHNS, CDR2 SASEGT, per germline. CDR3 length: 17 amino acids. With V trimmed by 6 bases and J by 7 bases, 20 bases remained unmatched. The CDR3, as DNA: TGTGCCAGCAGAAATCGGACAGGGTGGGTTTCCCGGGGGGAGCAGTACTTC. Protein sequence: CASRNRTGWVSRGEQYF.

In its sample, this clonotype was seen a few times. V usage is TRBV18 and J usage is TRBJ2-1, with 8 bases fitting TRBD1. The CDR3 spans 18 residues. The junction had 9 bases not matched to a gene; V was cut back by 0 bases and J by 2 bases. Per the germline V gene, CDR1 is KGHSH and CDR2 is LQKENI. This chain's CDR3 is CASSPPLVDRGAYNEQFF. CDR3 nucleotides: TGTGCCAGCTCACCACCTTTGGTAGACAGGGGAGCCTACAATGAGCAGTTCTTC.

This clonotype was counted ten times or more. The gene calls are TRBV20-1 and TRBJ2-1; TRBD2 aligns across 10 bases. Germline CDR1 is DFQATT and CDR2 is SNEGSKA (reference sequence). V lost 5 bases and J lost 7; bases outside the gene matches: 2. This CDR3 has 12 residues. CDR3 amino acids: CSAGLAENEQFF. The CDR3, as DNA: TGCAGTGCTGGACTAGCGGAGAATGAGCAGTTCTTC.

This chain joins TRBV11-2 and TRBJ2-7; 9 bases align to TRBD1. V lost 3 bases to trimming and J lost 7 bases; unmatched junction nucleotides: 10. The CDR3 length is 15 residues. Looked up from germline, CDR1 is SGHAT and CDR2 is FQNNGV. In DNA, the CDR3 is TGTGCCAGCAGCTTCGGGACAGGGTTTTCTTGGGAGCAGTACTTC. It codes for CASSFGTGFSWEQYF.

A note on this clonotype: Possible read error: a much larger clone is one base away. V is TRBV7-2 and J is TRBJ1-2, with D tentatively TRBD1 (5 bases). V was trimmed by 3 bases and J by 8 bases, leaving 16 bases between them. The CDR3 extends over 14 amino acids. Germline-derived CDR1 and CDR2 are SGHTA and FQGNSA. The CDR3 loop is CASSFGHTLGGYTF. In DNA form, the CDR3 reads TGTGCCAGCAGCTTTGGACACACCCTAGGGGGCTACACCTTC.

This clonotype was seen more than once but under ten times. V and J are TRBV12-3 or TRBV12-4 and TRBJ2-3; 9 bases match TRBD2. This CDR3 spans 18 amino acids. J gave up 6 bases and V 4 bases, and 17 bases lay outside the gene matches. The CDR3 DNA reads TGTGCCAGCAGTTCCCTCGAGTGGGCTAGCGGGGAGGAGGATACGCAGTATTTT. Translation gives CASSSLEWASGEEDTQYF.

A few counts support this clonotype. The chain employs TRBV27 and TRBJ1-1, with 9 bases aligning to TRBD1. Germline loops: CDR1 MNHEY, CDR2 SMNVEV (reference sequence). J gave up 4 bases and V 5 bases, and 8 bases lay outside the gene matches. This CDR3 has 15 residues. The CDR3 protein is CASSPGDREITEAFF. The CDR3 DNA reads TGTGCCAGCAGTCCGGGGGACAGGGAAATCACTGAAGCTTTCTTT.

This clonotype was seen many times. J is TRBJ2-7 and V is TRBV6-2 or TRBV6-3; D gene uncertain. Germline CDR1 reads MNHEY; CDR2 reads SVGEGT. This CDR3 region has 14 residues. Trimming cost V 6 bases and J 2 bases, with 14 bases left between them. This chain's CDR3 is CASSSLGIPYEQYF. In DNA, the CDR3 is TGTGCCAGCAGCTCCCTTGGTATACCCTACGAGCAGTACTTC.

In this sample, this clonotype turned up many times. This sequence joins TRBV27 and TRBJ2-4, with unresolved D. Trimming took off 0 bases at V and 3 bases at J, with 6 bases between the two ends. Germline V gene lookup returns CDR1 MNHEY and CDR2 SMNVEV (reference sequence). The CDR3 runs 14 residues. CDR3 nucleotides: TGTGCCAGCAGTTTATCCCTCCTCAAAAACATTCAGTACTTC. Its translation is CASSLSLLKNIQYF.

This clonotype was recorded many times. J is TRBJ2-1 and V is TRBV28, with D maybe TRBD2 (6 bases). V was clipped by 3 bases and J by 4 bases, with 13 bases between them. The germline gives CDR1 MDHEN, CDR2 SYDVKM. The CDR3 runs 15 residues. Here the CDR3 reads CASSFRESVYNEQFF. The CDR3 coding sequence is TGTGCCAGCAGTTTTCGGGAGTCTGTATACAATGAGCAGTTCTTC.

This clonotype was observed many times. V is TRBV12-3 or TRBV12-4 and J is TRBJ1-1; TRBD1 might be the D (5 bases). The CDR3 runs to 17 residues. V shed 1 base and J shed 2 bases, with 17 bases lying between them. The CDR3 loop reads CASSLGGGSNLNTEAFF. CDR3 sequence (DNA): TGTGCCAGCAGTTTAGGTGGGGGATCCAACCTTAACACTGAAGCTTTCTTT.

This clonotype was picked up many times. V is TRBV7-9 and J is TRBJ1-4; D gene unclear. The V and J ends lost 5 bases and 5 bases respectively, with 12 bases between them. CDR3 length equals 14 residues. Germline CDR1 reads SEHNR; CDR2 reads FQNEAQ (reference sequence). The CDR3 region is CASSPANGNEKLFF. As DNA, the CDR3 is TGTGCCAGCAGCCCAGCCAACGGGAATGAAAAACTGTTTTTT. Filled out from reference TRBV7-9 and TRBJ1-4, the complete variable domain reads DTGVSQNPRHKITKRGQNVTFRCDPISEHNRLYWYRQTLGQGPEFLTYFQNEAQLEKSRLLSDRFSAERPKGSFSTLEIQRTEQGDSAMYLCASSPANGNEKLFFGSGTQLSVL.

The rearrangement uses TRBV24-1 and TRBJ1-2; 11 bases agree with TRBD1. J was trimmed by 8 bases and V by 2 bases; bases with no gene match: 3. This CDR3 comprises 14 residues. Germline CDR1 reads KGHDR; CDR2 reads SFDVKD. The CDR3 reads CATSDYRTGGGYTF. CDR3 in DNA: TGTGCCACCAGTGATTACCGGACAGGGGGCGGCTACACCTTC.

The sample holds many counts of this clonotype. The CDR3 spells CASSLGQLADTQYF. The CDR3 DNA is TGTGCCAGCAGCTTGGGACAGTTGGCAGATACGCAGTATTTT. The V gene is TRBV6-1, the J gene TRBJ2-3; 7 positions agree with TRBD1. CDR1 and CDR2 (germline): MNHNS, SASEGT. Unmatched junction bases numbered 7, after V lost 6 bases and J lost 4 bases. The CDR3 is made up of 14 amino acids.

The chain links TRBV20-1 to TRBJ2-1; the match to TRBD2 covers 12 bases. The V gene's germline CDR1 is DFQATT and CDR2 SNEGSKA (reference sequence). V shed 3 bases and J 9 bases; nucleotides not matched to a gene: 6. This CDR3 has 14 amino acids. The CDR3 loop is CSASPSGGAIEQFF. CDR3 DNA sequence: TGCAGTGCTAGCCCTAGCGGGGGGGCCATTGAGCAGTTCTTC.

This clonotype showed up many times. The V and J genes are TRBV10-3 and TRBJ2-5; D not resolved. This CDR3 is built from 11 residues. V gave up 0 bases and J gave up 6 bases, with 2 bases separating them. The germline V gene has CDR1 ENHRY and CDR2 SYGVKD. The CDR3 protein is CAISESKTQYF. DNA for the CDR3: TGTGCCATCAGTGAGTCGAAGACCCAGTACTTC.

The table lists this clonotype with a count of one. This chain joins TRBV20-1 and TRBJ2-1, with TRBD2 matching 7 bases. The CDR3 is 15 amino acids. The V gene's germline CDR1 is DFQATT and CDR2 SNEGSKA (reference sequence). CDR3 amino acids: CFAETSRNSYNEQFF. The CDR3, as DNA: TGCTTTGCCGAGACTAGCCGGAACTCCTACAATGAGCAGTTCTTC.

The V gene is TRBV19, the J gene TRBJ1-2, with D unresolved. V gave up 6 bases and J gave up 5 bases, with 16 bases separating them. This CDR3 has 14 amino acids. Germline assignment: CDR1 LNHDA and CDR2 SQIVND (reference sequence). CDR3 nucleotide sequence: TGTGCCAGTAGCAGCCCGGCTGAACCTTATGGCTACACCTTC. This gives the protein CASSSPAEPYGYTF.

The genes are TRBV13 and TRBJ1-2; 9 bases align to TRBD1. This CDR3 spans 15 amino acids. V shed 4 bases, J shed 1 base, and the junction held 4 bases outside the gene matches. CDR1 PRHDT and CDR2 FYEKMQ come from the germline V gene (reference sequence). CDR3 DNA sequence: TGTGCCAGCAGCTCCCGACAGGGGGATAACTATGGCTACACCTTC. Residues: CASSSRQGDNYGYTF.